Below, one T cell receptor (beta chain) is given with its context. It lacks a known antigen. Base qualities are not recorded, but no much larger clone differs from it by a single base. These data are taken from a study of blood T cell repertoires in COVID-19 (dated by TCRdb to the early 2020s). The study in broad terms: Collaborator samples came from the United States, Italy and Spain and covered acute and convalescent phases of COVID-19. HLA class I and class II types, where available, came from metadata supplied by the sample provider rather than from assay-based typing. The repertoires were made available in a free public database intended to serve as a resource for research on the immune response to SARS-CoV-2. Sample metadata almost always included a de-identified subject ID, COVID-19 status, age in years and sex. The samples were drawn from two sources: the first 160 participants of the ongoing ImmuneRACE study, and 1,254 subjects contributed by 6 global collaborators. The material from the prospective study consisted of cDNA or gDNA derived from T cells, B-cell-depleted T cells, or PBMCs. Deeply sampled blood TCRbeta repertoires from subjects exposed to, actively infected with, or recovered from COVID-19 were included in the dataset.

TCRbeta CDR3 regions were amplified from genomic DNA by means of the immunoSEQ Assay, a bias-controlled multiplex PCR. As for the original processing: Within the assay, amplification of reference gene primers was used to estimate how many nucleated cells each sample contained. To quantify the absolute abundance of each unique TCRbeta CDR3 rearrangement, sequence reads were collapsed and filtered. For each sample, productive Simpson clonality was calculated as the square root of Simpson's diversity index across productive rearrangements. TCRdb retrieved this table from immuneACCESS and kept in-frame rearrangements only. Not all clones are present; in checked studies, unresolved V genes account for under half, and no reason is known for the remainder. The D gene and trimming were derived from the DNA, and the V and J assignments and clone size from that table. The sample table holds roughly 300,000 clones, of which 80% to 90% were seen once. Approximately 5% of the sample goes to the ten largest clones.

Unmatched junction bases come to 6, with V trimmed by 4 bases and J by 6 bases. From the cysteine through the phenylalanine, the CDR3 covers 13 amino acids. The read is trimmed to its CDR3 DNA, 39 bases read in frame from base 1. CDR1 and CDR2, looked up from the germline V gene, are MGHRA and YSYEKL. Participants in the prospective study were enrolled through a virtual design, were aged about 18 to 90 years, and lived in roughly 26 United States geographic areas. In the prospective study, cohorts were assigned on the basis of participant-reported clinical history obtained from a screening survey and a study questionnaire. Recovered participants in ImmuneRACE Cohort 3 were defined by two consecutive negative NP/OP PCR tests, clearance by a healthcare professional, or resolution of symptoms. Mobile phlebotomists in the prospective study collected whole blood, serum and a nasopharyngeal or oropharyngeal swab from every participant. Prospective study participants could optionally give additional blood draws and questionnaires over an approximately two-month period. Before DNA extraction, blood samples from the prospective study were shipped at room temperature or frozen.

Study-level results and caveats: The quantity of clinical and demographic metadata differed by source and by participant and was supplied without curation.

The sample consisted of PBMCs or T cells enriched from blood (not recorded which). The sequence links TRBV4-1 to TRBJ2-7; 7 bases in between match TRBD1. The TCR comes from a woman aged 30 to 39 who had recovered from COVID-19. The CDR3 has the sequence CASSLRQGGEQYF. The nucleotide sequence reads TGCGCCAGCAGCCTCAGACAGGGCGGCGAGCAGTACTTC.